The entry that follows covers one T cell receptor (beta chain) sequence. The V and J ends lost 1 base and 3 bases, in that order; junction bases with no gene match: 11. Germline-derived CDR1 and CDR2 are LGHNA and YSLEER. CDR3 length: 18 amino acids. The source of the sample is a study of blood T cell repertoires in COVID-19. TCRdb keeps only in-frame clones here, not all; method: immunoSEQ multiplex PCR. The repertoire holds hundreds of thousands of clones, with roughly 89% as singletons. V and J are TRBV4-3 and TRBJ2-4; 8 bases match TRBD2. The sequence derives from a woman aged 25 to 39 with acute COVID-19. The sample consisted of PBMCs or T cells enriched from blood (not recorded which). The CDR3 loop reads CASSQAGGRERDKNIQYF. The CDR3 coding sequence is TGCGCCAGCAGCCAAGCGGGGGGGCGGGAGCGTGACAAAAACATTCAGTACTTC.